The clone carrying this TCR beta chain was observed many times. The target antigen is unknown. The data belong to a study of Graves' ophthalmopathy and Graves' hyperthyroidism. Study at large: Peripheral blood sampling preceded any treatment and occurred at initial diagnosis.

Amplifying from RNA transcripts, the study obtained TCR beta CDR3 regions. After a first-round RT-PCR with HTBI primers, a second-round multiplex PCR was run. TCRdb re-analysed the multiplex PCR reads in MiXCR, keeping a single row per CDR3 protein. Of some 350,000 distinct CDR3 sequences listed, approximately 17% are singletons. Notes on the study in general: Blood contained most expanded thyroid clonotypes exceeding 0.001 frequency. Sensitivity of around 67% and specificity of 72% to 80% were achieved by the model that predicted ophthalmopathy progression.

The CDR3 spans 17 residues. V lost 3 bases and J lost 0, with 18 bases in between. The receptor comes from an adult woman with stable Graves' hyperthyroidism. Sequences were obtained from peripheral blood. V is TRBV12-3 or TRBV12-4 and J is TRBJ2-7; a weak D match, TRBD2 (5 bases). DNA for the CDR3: TGTGCCAGCAGTTTGCGGGTACCGGCATTTAGCTCCTACGAGCAGTACTTC. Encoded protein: CASSLRVPAFSSYEQYF.